These 24 T cell receptor beta chains share one sample of origin, sequenced in a study of Ad26.COV2.S vaccination and SARS-CoV-2 variants. TCRdb's copy holds only in-frame clones and misses some; the assay was immunoSEQ multiplex PCR. The table shows fewer than 800,000 clones, with about 90% occurring only once. Documented treatment: some 20 received Ad26.COV2.S at low or high dose, single or two shots; about 5 received placebo; per-sample allocation not given. Day 63 following the first vaccine or placebo injection was when the samples were taken. This sample comprised peripheral blood, obtained in a trial of Ad26.COV2.S vaccine versus placebo. These TCRs come from a person aged 18-65 years who received the Ad26.COV2.S COVID-19 vaccine or a placebo.

V is TRBV6-5 and J is TRBJ2-2; 8 bases are shared with TRBD1. Trimming at V came to 0 bases and at J to 4 bases, leaving 4 bases not matched to a gene. CDR1 and CDR2 from the germline V gene are MNHEY and SVGAGI. The CDR3 loop spans 16 amino acids. CDR3: CASSYSDRGGTGELFF. DNA for the CDR3: TGTGCCAGCAGTTACTCCGACAGGGGAGGCACCGGGGAGCTGTTTTTT.

V and J are TRBV5-5 and TRBJ2-5; perhaps TRBD2 as D (6 bases). Germline CDR1 is SGHKS and CDR2 is YYEKEE (reference sequence). The CDR3 is 14 amino acids. V was clipped by 0 bases and J by 5 bases, with 11 bases between them. CDR3 DNA sequence: TGTGCCAGCAGCTTGGAGGCGGGGAGGGAGACCCAGTACTTC. Its translation is CASSLEAGRETQYF.

As concerns this clone: Compared with germline, one end of the junction differs, possibly owing to a read error. This chain's CDR3 is CATSRDVNEKLFF. In DNA form, the CDR3 reads TGTGCCACCAGCCGAGACGTTAATGAAAAACTGTTTTTT. The gene calls are TRBV15 and TRBJ1-4; D call uncertain. CDR3 length: 13 residues. Per the germline V gene, CDR1 is LNHNV and CDR2 is YYDKDF (reference sequence).

The chain recombines TRBV6-6 with TRBJ2-7; TRBD2 is a possible D gene (5 bases). Trimming took off 2 bases at V and 4 bases at J, with 12 bases between the two ends. CDR1 is MNHNY, CDR2 SVGAGI, per germline (reference sequence). The CDR3 runs 14 residues. CDR3 residues: CASSYTRIEYEQYF. CDR3 DNA: TGTGCCAGCAGTTACACTAGGATCGAGTACGAGCAGTACTTC.

The V call is TRBV7-2, the J call TRBJ1-2, with TRBD1 matching over 9 bases. CDR1 and CDR2 from the germline V gene are SGHTA and FQGNSA. Germline trimming cut 1 base from V and 4 bases from J; bases unmatched to any gene: 10. There are 17 residues in the CDR3. CDR3 nucleotide sequence: TGTGCCAGCAGCTTAGGGGGCCGGGACAGGGACGTCTATGGCTACACCTTC. Translation: CASSLGGRDRDVYGYTF.

The gene calls are TRBV11-2 and TRBJ2-3, with 10 bases identical to TRBD2. From germline, CDR1 is SGHAT and CDR2 FQNNGV. V trimming: 6 bases; J trimming: 2 bases; junction bases outside the gene matches: 11. This CDR3 region has 17 residues. The CDR3 nucleotides read TGTGCCAGCAGTCAAGGTATCCTAGCGGGAGTCACAGATACGCAGTATTTT. It translates to CASSQGILAGVTDTQYF.

The chain links TRBV29-1 to TRBJ1-1; 9 bases fit TRBD1. The trim removed 7 bases at V and 5 bases at J, leaving 8 bases unmatched. Germline V lookup: CDR1 SQVTM, CDR2 ANQGSEA. This CDR3 region has 13 residues. The CDR3 sequence is CSGVGQGGTEAFF. The CDR3 DNA reads as TGCAGCGGGGTGGGACAGGGAGGTACTGAAGCTTTCTTT.

In its sample, this clone was seen a few times. The rearrangement links TRBV30 to TRBJ1-3; 7 nucleotides line up with TRBD1. The germline V gene has CDR1 GTSNPN and CDR2 SVGIG (reference sequence). Germline trimming cut 2 bases from V and 3 bases from J; bases unmatched to any gene: 4. The CDR3 runs 14 residues. CDR3 sequence: CAWSIGTVGNTIYF. As DNA, the CDR3 is TGTGCCTGGAGTATCGGGACAGTTGGAAACACCATATATTTT.

Here the CDR3 reads CASSPGDTQYF. As DNA, the CDR3 is TGTGCCAGCAGCCCGGGAGATACGCAGTATTTT. The chain has TRBV12-3 or TRBV12-4 and TRBJ2-3; D not resolved. The V end was cut by 6 bases, the J end by 5 bases, with 6 bases between. The CDR3 runs to 11 residues.

The chain joins TRBV10-3 to TRBJ2-7, with TRBD1 as a possible D gene (6 bases). This CDR3 has 17 residues. V dropped 1 base and J dropped 3 bases, with 19 bases sitting between them. CDR1 is ENHRY, CDR2 SYGVKD, per germline. CDR3 nucleotide sequence: TGTGCCATCAGTGAGTATGGTACTAGACAGGAGGACTACGAGCAGTACTTC. Protein: CAISEYGTRQEDYEQYF.

This chain links TRBV7-2 with TRBJ2-7, with 8 bases fitting TRBD1. Germline V gene lookup returns CDR1 SGHTA and CDR2 FQGNSA. Trimming took 6 bases from V and 2 from J; bases not matched to a gene: 9. The CDR3 runs 15 residues. CDR3 sequence (DNA): TGTGCCAGCAGTCAGTCCGGGACAGGACCCTACGAGCAGTACTTC. It encodes CASSQSGTGPYEQYF.

The chain has TRBV5-6 and TRBJ1-2; TRBD1 might be the D (5 bases). The CDR3 is 15 residues long. Germline CDR1 reads SGHDT; CDR2 reads YYEEEE. V lost 5 bases and J lost 4, with 18 bases in between. The CDR3 region is CASSRPGGRSYGYTF. CDR3 coding DNA: TGTGCCAGCAGTCGACCGGGGGGGAGGAGCTATGGCTACACCTTC.

V and J are TRBV7-9 and TRBJ2-5, with D possibly TRBD1 on 6 matching bases. V gave up 4 bases and J gave up 5 bases, with 14 bases separating them. CDR1 is SEHNR and CDR2 is FQNEAQ in the germline V gene (reference sequence). The CDR3 runs to 14 residues. The DNA of the CDR3 is TGTGCCAGCAGCTCCACAGGGATCAGCGAGACCCAGTACTTC. This encodes CASSSTGISETQYF. Based on the CDR3 plus reference TRBV7-9 and TRBJ2-5, the full variable domain is DTGVSQNPRHKITKRGQNVTFRCDPISEHNRLYWYRQTLGQGPEFLTYFQNEAQLEKSRLLSDRFSAERPKGSFSTLEIQRTEQGDSAMYLCASSSTGISETQYFGPGTRLLVL.

V usage is TRBV25-1 and J usage is TRBJ1-5, with 7 bases lining up with TRBD1. CDR1 and CDR2 from the germline V gene are MGHDK and SYGVNS. V shed 2 bases, J shed 8 bases, and the junction held 3 bases outside the gene matches. This CDR3 has 13 residues. CDR3 nucleotide sequence: TGTGCCAGCAGTGAAGAGGGGGCAGAGCCCCAGCATTTT. Its translation is CASSEEGAEPQHF.

V gene TRBV6-5 combines with J gene TRBJ2-5; no clear D. V was trimmed by 0 bases and J by 3 bases, leaving 11 bases between them. Germline CDR1 and CDR2: MNHEY and SVGAGI. This CDR3 has 15 residues. The CDR3 reads CASSYSSWTEETQYF. The CDR3, as DNA: TGTGCCAGCAGTTACTCCTCCTGGACGGAAGAGACCCAGTACTTC.

The J gene is TRBJ2-5, the V gene TRBV15; D is perhaps TRBD1 (6 bases). The germline V and J ends were trimmed by 0 bases and 6 bases, with 14 bases remaining between them. This CDR3 has 15 residues. Germline CDR1 LNHNV, CDR2 YYDKDF (reference sequence). CDR3 DNA sequence: TGTGCCACCAGCAGAGATGTGGGACAAGAGCAGACCCAGTACTTC. This codes for CATSRDVGQEQTQYF.

This clone was counted a few times. The gene calls are TRBV11-2 and TRBJ2-2; D unclear. In germline, CDR1 is SGHAT, CDR2 FQNNGV. This CDR3 has 14 residues. Trimming shortened V by 0 bases and J by 8 bases, and 10 bases separated the two germline ends. This CDR3 is CASSLELAQGELFF. CDR3 in DNA: TGTGCCAGCAGCTTAGAGCTTGCCCAGGGGGAGCTGTTTTTT.

Concerning this clone: This sample includes further DNA sequences coding for the same CDR3. This chain connects TRBV18 to TRBJ1-1; maybe TRBD1 (6 bases). This CDR3 contains 14 residues. Germline V CDR1 and CDR2: KGHSH, LQKENI. V was clipped by 3 bases and J by 2 bases, with 10 bases between them. CDR3 loop: CASSPLGTNTEAFF. The CDR3 bases are TGTGCCAGCTCACCCCTCGGGACAAACACTGAAGCTTTCTTT.

The chain links TRBV7-2 to TRBJ1-4, with 7 bases identical to TRBD1. In germline, CDR1 is SGHTA, CDR2 FQGNSA. The CDR3 spans 16 residues. V was pared by 5 bases and J by 8 bases, with 14 bases of the junction left unmatched. The CDR3 here is CASSPSPGQWEEKLFF. The CDR3 DNA reads TGTGCCAGCAGCCCCTCCCCGGGACAGTGGGAAGAAAAACTGTTTTTT.

This clone was seen a single time. This chain links TRBV6-5 with TRBJ1-4, with D uncertain. CDR3 size: 13 residues. CDR1 and CDR2 (germline): MNHEY, SVGAGI. Trimming shortened V by 5 bases and J by 0 bases, and 4 bases separated the two germline ends. The chain's CDR3 is CASSSATNEKLFF. DNA for the CDR3: TGTGCCAGCAGTAGTGCAACTAATGAAAAACTGTTTTTT.

V and J are TRBV7-9 and TRBJ2-1, with a tentative D call TRBD1 (6 bases). Germline CDR1 is SEHNR and CDR2 is FQNEAQ (reference sequence). Trimming took 1 base from V and 4 from J, leaving 11 bases between them. This CDR3 region has 15 residues. The CDR3 coding sequence is TGTGCCAGCAGCTTAGTACAGGGTCGTTACAATGAGCAGTTCTTC. The encoded protein is CASSLVQGRYNEQFF.

V and J are TRBV28 and TRBJ2-1; D is tentatively TRBD1 or TRBD2 (6 bases each). The V gene lost 6 bases and the J gene lost 6 bases, with 18 bases spanning the gap. This CDR3 spans 15 amino acids. Germline CDR1 is MDHEN and CDR2 is SYDVKM. The CDR3 region is CASSLLGGPSNEQFF. In nucleotides, the CDR3 is TGTGCCAGCAGCCTGCTTGGGGGGCCGTCCAATGAGCAGTTCTTC.

This chain's CDR3 is CASSPSSGVNTGELFF. DNA for the CDR3: TGTGCCAGCAGCCCCTCTAGCGGGGTGAACACCGGGGAGCTGTTTTTT. The genes are TRBV27 and TRBJ2-2, with 9 bases that match TRBD2. With 6 bases clipped from V and 1 base from J, the junction kept 6 bases outside the gene matches. The CDR3 spans 16 residues. Per germline, CDR1 MNHEY and CDR2 SMNVEV (reference sequence).

With regard to this clone: The sample holds other DNA sequences that translate to the same CDR3. This sequence joins TRBV19 and TRBJ1-5, with 10 nucleotides matching TRBD1. The CDR3 extends over 14 amino acids. Trimming cost V 6 bases and J 2 bases; bases outside gene matches: 1. Germline V gene lookup returns CDR1 LNHDA and CDR2 SQIVND (reference sequence). The CDR3 spells CASSGTGGNQPQHF. The CDR3, as DNA: TGTGCCAGTAGCGGGACAGGGGGCAATCAGCCCCAGCATTTT.